This TCR beta chain is drawn from a study of brain T cells in children with intractable seizures. Overall study findings and caveats: Viral specificity was inferred only from CDR3 similarity; HCMV serostatus was unknown. Pre-surgery blood may have been undersampled, hiding some clones.

The table came from immunoSEQ multiplex PCR; TCRdb's copy has only in-frame clones and leaves some out. In the table there are tens of thousands of clones, about 92% of which are singletons. Only cases whose brain tissue showed the highest T cell transcript signatures were sequenced. Pre-surgery treatment included at least one anti-epileptic drug. The V gene's germline CDR1 is MNHEY and CDR2 SVGAGI. This CDR3 contains 14 residues. The V end was cut by 0 bases, the J end by 7 bases, with 13 bases between. On this clone: What it binds is not known.

This TCR came from a boy under three years old with tuberous sclerosis and intractable seizures. The rearrangement links TRBV6-5 to TRBJ2-7; D perhaps matches TRBD2 (6 bases). The sample here was peripheral blood, taken at surgery. In DNA, the CDR3 is TGTGCCAGCAGTTACTCGAGGATCCTAGCGGAGCAGTACTTC. Its translation is CASSYSRILAEQYF.